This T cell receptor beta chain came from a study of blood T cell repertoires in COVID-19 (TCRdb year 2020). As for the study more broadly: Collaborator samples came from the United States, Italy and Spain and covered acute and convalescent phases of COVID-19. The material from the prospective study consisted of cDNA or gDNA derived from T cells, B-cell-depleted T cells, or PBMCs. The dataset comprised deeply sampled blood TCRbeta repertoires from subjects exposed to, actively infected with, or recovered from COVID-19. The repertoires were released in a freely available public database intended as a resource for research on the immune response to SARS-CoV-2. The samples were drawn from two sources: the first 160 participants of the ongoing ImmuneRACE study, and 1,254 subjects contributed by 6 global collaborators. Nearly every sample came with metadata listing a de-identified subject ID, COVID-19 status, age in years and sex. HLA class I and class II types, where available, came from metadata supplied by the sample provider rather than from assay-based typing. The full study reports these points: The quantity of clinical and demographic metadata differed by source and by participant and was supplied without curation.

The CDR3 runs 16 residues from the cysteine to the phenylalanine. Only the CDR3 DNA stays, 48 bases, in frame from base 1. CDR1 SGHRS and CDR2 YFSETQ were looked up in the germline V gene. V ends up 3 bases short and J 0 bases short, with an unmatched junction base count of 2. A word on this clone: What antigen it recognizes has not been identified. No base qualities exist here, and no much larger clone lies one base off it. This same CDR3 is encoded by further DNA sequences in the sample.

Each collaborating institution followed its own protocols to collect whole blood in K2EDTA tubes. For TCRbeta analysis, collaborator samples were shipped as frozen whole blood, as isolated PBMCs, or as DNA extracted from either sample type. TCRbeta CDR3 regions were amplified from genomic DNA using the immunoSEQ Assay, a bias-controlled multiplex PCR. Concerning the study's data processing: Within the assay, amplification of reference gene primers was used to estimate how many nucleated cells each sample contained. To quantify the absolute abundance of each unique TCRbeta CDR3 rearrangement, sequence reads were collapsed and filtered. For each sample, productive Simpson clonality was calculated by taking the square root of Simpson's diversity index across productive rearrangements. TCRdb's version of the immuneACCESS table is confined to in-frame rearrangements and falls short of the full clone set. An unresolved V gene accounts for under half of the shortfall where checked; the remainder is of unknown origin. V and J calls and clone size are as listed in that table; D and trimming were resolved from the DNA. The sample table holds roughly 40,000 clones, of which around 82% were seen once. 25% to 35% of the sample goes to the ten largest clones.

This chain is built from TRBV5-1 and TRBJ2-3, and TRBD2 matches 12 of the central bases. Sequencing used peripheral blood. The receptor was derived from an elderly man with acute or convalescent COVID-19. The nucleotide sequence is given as TGCGCCAGCAGCTCCGGACTAGCGGGAAGCACAGATACGCAGTATTTT. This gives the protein CASSSGLAGSTDTQYF.